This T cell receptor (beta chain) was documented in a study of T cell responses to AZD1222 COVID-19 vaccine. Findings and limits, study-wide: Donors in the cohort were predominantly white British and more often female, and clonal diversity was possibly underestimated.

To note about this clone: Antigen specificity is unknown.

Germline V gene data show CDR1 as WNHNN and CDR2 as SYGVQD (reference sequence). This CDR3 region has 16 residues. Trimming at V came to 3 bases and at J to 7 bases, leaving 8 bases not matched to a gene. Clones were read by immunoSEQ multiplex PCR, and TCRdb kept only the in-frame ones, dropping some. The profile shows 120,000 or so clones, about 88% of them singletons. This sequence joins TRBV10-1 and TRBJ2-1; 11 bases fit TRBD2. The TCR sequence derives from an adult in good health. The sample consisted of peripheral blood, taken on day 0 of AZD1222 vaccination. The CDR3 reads CASSDPTSGSWNEQFF. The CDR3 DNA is TGCGCCAGCAGTGACCCAACTAGCGGGAGTTGGAATGAGCAGTTCTTC.